This T cell receptor beta chain is drawn from a study of T-cell memory formation after mild COVID-19 (dated by TCRdb to about 2021). Broadly, across the study: Most TCR sequence clusters were specific to one of the two donors. Longitudinal TCRalpha and TCRbeta repertoire sequencing tracked T-cell clones expanding and contracting after mild COVID-19 in a couple of donors. The cohort was made up of two young adult volunteers, one female and one male, who were previously healthy. Study-wide findings and limitations: Only a couple of mild cases were covered by the study, and larger cohorts that include severe cases with pre-infection samples were considered necessary. SARS-CoV-2 specificity was not confirmed for the second-wave clones peaking on day 37. Contracting CD4+ clones were found mainly in CM and EM memory subsets, while CD8+ clones were enriched in EMRA. From day 15 to 85, contracting clones showed balanced CD4/CD8 phenotypes, whereas a second wave of clones that expanded from day 15 to 37 leaned towards CD4+. Some responding clones were detected in pre-infection memory, which suggested that pre-existing cross-reactive memory T cells had joined the SARS-CoV-2 response.

Ficoll-Paque density gradient centrifugation was the method used to isolate PBMCs. CDR1 and CDR2 (SGHTA, FQGTGA) derive from the germline V gene. From the cysteine up to the phenylalanine, the CDR3 has a length of 15 residues. Only the CDR3 region is kept as DNA, spanning 45 bases read in frame from base 1. Trimming removed 4 bases from V and 7 bases from J; the gene matches leave 10 bases unexplained. This clonotype was recorded a few times. No antigen is known for it. Base qualities are not at hand, and no much larger clone is one base apart. Sequencing instrument: Illumina NovaSeq 6000. cDNA libraries for TCRalpha and TCRbeta were prepared by 5'RACE using constant-segment primers, with sample barcodes and unique molecular identifiers added. RNA was extracted from every sample with Trizol reagent. Amplification of the libraries took two PCR steps, and the second step added a second sample barcode plus Illumina TruSeq adapters. The libraries were sequenced on an Illumina NovaSeq using 2 x 150 bp paired-end reads. Per the authors' processing: Reads were demultiplexed and collapsed into UMI-guided consensus sequences with migec v1.2.7. Using mixcr v2.1.11, UMI consensuses were aligned to TRA and TRB V and J templates and then assembled into clonotypes. A clonotype was counted as expanded or contracted only if both edgeR and NoisET called the change significant, with noise models trained on biological replicates. For edgeR calls, the thresholds were a false discovery rate-adjusted p below 0.01 and a log2 fold-change of 1. PCA with hierarchical clustering of max-normalized trajectories of the 1000 most abundant clonotypes was used as exploratory dynamics analysis. The CD4 or CD8 phenotype of responding clones was assigned using the separately sequenced CD4+ and CD8+ repertoires. TCRdb handled the public reads itself, with Q25 trimming in fastp and clone calling in MiXCR, and kept productive beta chains. All rows with the same CDR3 protein become a single entry with the most common DNA and genes. It is TCRdb's table, rather than the study itself, that gives the V and J calls and clone size. The table for this sample lists roughly 380,000 distinct CDR3 sequences; over 25% of them were counted only once. The ten largest clones add up to roughly 13% of the sample.

Sequencing used PBMCs or a T cell subset sorted from them (not recorded which). This clonotype was sampled from an adult woman who had mild COVID-19 (a few samples of this study predate the infection). The sample titles of this study are shuffled in the database, so cell type and time point are left out; the donor was told from shared clones. Rearrangement joined TRBV7-3 to TRBJ2-1; TRBD2 matches 7 bases in the middle. The CDR3 in this case is CASSSEGLGRNEQFF. The bases are TGTGCCAGCAGCTCTGAAGGACTAGGGCGGAATGAGCAGTTCTTC.